Given below is one T cell receptor beta chain in context. The CDR3 runs to 16 residues. Germline CDR1 is ENHRY and CDR2 is SYGVKD. The V and J ends lost 1 base and 2 bases, in that order; junction bases with no gene match: 7. The sample is drawn from a study of blood T cell repertoires in COVID-19. For the study at large: There were acute and convalescent COVID-19 samples, and they came from the United States, Italy and Spain. PBMCs, B-cell-depleted T cells, or T cells provided the cDNA or gDNA that made up the material.

Original data processing: Estimates of nucleated cell counts were drawn from the amplification of reference gene primers. Generated by immunoSEQ multiplex PCR, the TCRdb table keeps only in-frame clones and is missing some. The DNA was the basis for D and trimming; V, J and clone size are from that table. The data contain about 140,000 clones, 65% to 80% of them singletons. Source material: peripheral blood. The chain has TRBV10-3 and TRBJ2-7, with TRBD2 matching 8 bases. This receptor was taken from a man aged 60-69 years with acute or convalescent COVID-19. In DNA, the CDR3 is TGTGCCATCAGTGAGTACGCGGCGGGAGGAGCCTACGAGCAGTACTTC. Protein product: CAISEYAAGGAYEQYF.